This T cell receptor beta chain was retrieved from a study of graft-versus-host responses after intestinal transplantation. Findings of the study overall: Individuals who had graft-donor T cell macrochimerism had allografts that showed high graft-versus-host to host-versus-graft clonal ratios. GvH clones turned up in recipient marrow; some had shown up first in ileum or blood.

Regarding this clone: What it binds is unknown.

Here immunoSEQ multiplex PCR was the method, and the copy in TCRdb shows in-frame clones only, minus some. The sample holds fewer than 85,000 clones, 85% to 95% seen once. The ends lost 3 bases at V and 1 base at J; junction bases unmatched: 14. The CDR3 is 17 residues long. Germline-derived CDR1 and CDR2 are GTSNPN and SVGIG (reference sequence). The chain carries TRBV30 and TRBJ1-2, with TRBD1 identical over 7 bases. The clonotype was recovered from a human donor who received an intestinal transplant. The source was unstimulated CD8+ T cells sorted from spleen or lymph node cells, collected before intestinal transplant. The CDR3 loop reads CAWRGNWWDSLNYGYTF. The CDR3 coding sequence is TGTGCCTGGAGAGGTAATTGGTGGGACAGCCTTAACTATGGCTACACCTTC. The whole variable domain, remainder taken from reference TRBV30 and TRBJ1-2, is SQTIHQWPATLVQPVGSPLSLECTVEGTSNPNLYWYRQAAGRGLQLLFYSVGIGQISSEVPQNLSASRPQDRQFILSSKKLLLSDSGFYLCAWRGNWWDSLNYGYTFGSGTRLTVV.